This TCR beta chain derives from a study of patients and donors after allogeneic stem cell transplantation. This clonotype was recorded only once. One entry per CDR3 protein, called by TCRdb with MiXCR from the RT-PCR reads. The table shows about 960,000 distinct CDR3 sequences, with roughly 18% occurring only once. In germline, CDR1 is LGHDT, CDR2 YNNKEL (reference sequence). The CDR3 contains 15 residues. Trimming took off 4 bases at V and 7 bases at J, with 17 bases between the two ends. The V call is TRBV3-1, the J call TRBJ2-1; D ambiguous. The TCR originated in a human donor who was either an allogeneic HSCT recipient or a stem cell or donor lymphocyte infusion donor (not recorded which). It is not recorded whose cells these are; they may come from a transplant donor. The sequenced sample was blood, either unsorted or a sorted T cell fraction (not recorded which). The CDR3 DNA sequence: TGTGCCAGCAGCCCCCGAAGGCCCCGTAGTAATGAGCAGTTCTTC. Translation gives CASSPRRPRSNEQFF.